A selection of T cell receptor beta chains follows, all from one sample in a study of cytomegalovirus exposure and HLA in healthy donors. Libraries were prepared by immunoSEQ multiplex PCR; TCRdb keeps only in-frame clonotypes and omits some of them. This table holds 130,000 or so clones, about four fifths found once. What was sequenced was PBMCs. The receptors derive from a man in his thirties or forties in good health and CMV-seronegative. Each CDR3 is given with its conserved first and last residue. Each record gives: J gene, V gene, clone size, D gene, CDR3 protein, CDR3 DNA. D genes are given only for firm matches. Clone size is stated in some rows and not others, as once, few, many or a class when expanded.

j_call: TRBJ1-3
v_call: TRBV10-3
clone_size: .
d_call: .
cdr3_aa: CAISEGLSSGNTIYF
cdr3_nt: TGTGCCATCAGTGAAGGACTTAGCTCTGGAAACACCATATATTTT

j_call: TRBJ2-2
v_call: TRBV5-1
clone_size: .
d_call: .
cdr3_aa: CASSFGDTGELFF
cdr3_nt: TGCGCCAGCTCCTTCGGGGACACCGGGGAGCTGTTTTTT

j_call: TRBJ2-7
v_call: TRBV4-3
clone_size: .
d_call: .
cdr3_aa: CASSQIVSSYEQYF
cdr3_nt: TGCGCCAGCAGCCAAATAGTTAGCTCCTACGAGCAGTACTTC

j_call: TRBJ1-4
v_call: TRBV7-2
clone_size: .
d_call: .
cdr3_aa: CASSLSGINEKLFF
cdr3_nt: TGTGCCAGCAGCTTGAGCGGCATCAATGAAAAACTGTTTTTT

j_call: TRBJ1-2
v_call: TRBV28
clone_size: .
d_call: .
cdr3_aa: CASSPPEKANYGYTF
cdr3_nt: TGTGCCAGCAGTCCGCCGGAGAAGGCTAACTATGGCTACACCTTC

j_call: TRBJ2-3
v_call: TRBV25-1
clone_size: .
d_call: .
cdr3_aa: CASSFQGTTDTQYF
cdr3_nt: TGTGCCAGCAGCTTTCAGGGTACCACAGATACGCAGTATTTT

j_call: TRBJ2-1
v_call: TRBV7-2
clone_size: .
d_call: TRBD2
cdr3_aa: CASSLEVSSGRYNEQFF
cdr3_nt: TGTGCCAGCAGCTTAGAAGTTTCTAGCGGGAGATACAATGAGCAGTTCTTC

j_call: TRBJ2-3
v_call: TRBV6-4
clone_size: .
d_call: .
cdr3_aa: CASSPHYDPADTQYF
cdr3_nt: TGTGCCAGCAGCCCCCACTACGACCCCGCAGATACGCAGTATTTT

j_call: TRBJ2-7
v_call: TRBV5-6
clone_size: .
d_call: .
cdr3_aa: CASCPVGGYEQYF
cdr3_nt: TGTGCCAGCTGCCCTGTGGGGGGCTACGAGCAGTACTTC

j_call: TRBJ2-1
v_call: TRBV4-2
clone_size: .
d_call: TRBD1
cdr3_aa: CASSPRSGGGPEQFF
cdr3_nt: TGTGCCAGCAGCCCCCGGTCAGGGGGCGGTCCTGAGCAGTTCTTC

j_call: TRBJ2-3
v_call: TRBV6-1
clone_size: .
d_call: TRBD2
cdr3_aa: CASKTSDRTDTQYF
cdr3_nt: TGTGCCAGCAAGACTAGCGACCGCACAGATACGCAGTATTTT

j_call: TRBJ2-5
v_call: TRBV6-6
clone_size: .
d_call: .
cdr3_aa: CASSYQNSGLQETQYF
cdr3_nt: TGTGCCAGCAGTTACCAGAATAGCGGACTCCAAGAGACCCAGTACTTC

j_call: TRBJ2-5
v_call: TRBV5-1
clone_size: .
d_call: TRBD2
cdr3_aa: CASSGTGTSGKETQYF
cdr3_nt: TGCGCCAGCAGCGGGACCGGGACTAGCGGGAAAGAGACCCAGTACTTC

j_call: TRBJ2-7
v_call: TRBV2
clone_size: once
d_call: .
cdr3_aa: CASGWTESYEQYF
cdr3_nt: TGTGCCAGCGGCTGGACAGAATCCTACGAGCAGTACTTC

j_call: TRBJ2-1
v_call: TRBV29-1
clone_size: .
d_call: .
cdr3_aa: CSVAELLKNVEQFF
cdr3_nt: TGCAGCGTTGCCGAACTACTTAAGAACGTTGAGCAGTTCTTC

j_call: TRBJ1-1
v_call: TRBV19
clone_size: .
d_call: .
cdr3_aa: CASSTPLGRANTEAFF
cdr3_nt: TGTGCCAGTAGTACCCCCCTGGGCAGGGCGAACACTGAAGCTTTCTTT

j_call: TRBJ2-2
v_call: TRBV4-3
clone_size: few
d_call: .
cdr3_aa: CASSQDYRLNGELFF
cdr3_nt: TGCGCCAGCAGCCAAGATTACAGGTTAAATGGGGAGCTGTTTTTT

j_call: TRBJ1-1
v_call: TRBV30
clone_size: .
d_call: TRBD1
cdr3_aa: CAWTGRGQGEAFF
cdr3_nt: TGTGCCTGGACCGGACGGGGACAGGGCGAAGCTTTCTTT

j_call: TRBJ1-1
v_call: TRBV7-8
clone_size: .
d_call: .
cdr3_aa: CASSLGGSEAFF
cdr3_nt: TGTGCCAGCAGCTTAGGGGGCAGTGAAGCTTTCTTT

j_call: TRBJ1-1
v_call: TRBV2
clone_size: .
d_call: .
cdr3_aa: CASTGFGEGTEAFF
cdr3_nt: TGTGCCAGCACCGGTTTCGGGGAAGGGACTGAAGCTTTCTTT

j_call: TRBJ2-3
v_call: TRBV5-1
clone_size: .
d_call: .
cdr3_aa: CASSPGNTDTQYF
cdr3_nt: TGCGCCAGCAGCCCAGGGAACACAGATACGCAGTATTTT

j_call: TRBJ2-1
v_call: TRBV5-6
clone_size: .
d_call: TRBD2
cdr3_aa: CASSLLAGIGPGSYNEQFF
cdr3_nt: TGTGCCAGCAGCTTACTAGCGGGGATCGGGCCTGGCTCCTACAATGAGCAGTTCTTC

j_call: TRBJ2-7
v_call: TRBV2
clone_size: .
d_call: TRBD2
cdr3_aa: CASSDPGLANEQYF
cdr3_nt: TGTGCCAGCAGTGACCCGGGACTAGCGAACGAGCAGTACTTC